The T cell receptor (beta chain) under discussion was sequenced for a study of blood T cell repertoires in COVID-19. At the level of the study: From the United States, Italy and Spain came samples of acute and convalescent COVID-19. Sources were T cells, B-cell-depleted T cells, or PBMCs; the material itself was cDNA or gDNA.

Original data processing: Scientists estimated how many nucleated cells there were by amplifying reference gene primers. The protocol was immunoSEQ multiplex PCR, while the TCRdb copy is restricted to in-frame clones and leaves out a portion. V and J calls and clone size follow that table, whereas D and trimming were derived from the DNA. This sample has about 220,000 clones, with more than 75% found just once. Trimming cost V 11 bases and J 0 bases; bases outside gene matches: 13. In germline, CDR1 is LNHDA, CDR2 SQIVND (reference sequence). The CDR3 is made up of 17 amino acids. The sample consisted of peripheral blood. The receptor's source is a human donor in a cohort sampled during active COVID-19. This chain connects TRBV19 to TRBJ1-3, with 10 bases matching TRBD1. The CDR3 loop reads CAGRGQGFLRSGNTIYF. CDR3 bases: TGTGCCGGGAGGGGACAGGGGTTCCTTCGCTCTGGAAACACCATATATTTT.